The 5 T cell receptor beta chains listed next were all sequenced from one sample in a study of blood T cell repertoires in COVID-19. Sequencing used immunoSEQ multiplex PCR; TCRdb keeps in-frame clones, though not all of them. In the table there are 90,000 or so clones, about 79% of which are singletons. The sample comprised peripheral blood. The receptor source for this set is a man between 60 and 70 years old with acute or convalescent COVID-19.

This sequence joins TRBV18 and TRBJ1-1; D is unclear. Germline CDR1 is KGHSH and CDR2 is LQKENI. Trimming took 4 bases from V and 0 from J, leaving 6 bases between them. The length of the CDR3 is 13 residues. The CDR3 DNA is TGTGCCAGCTCACGAGGGATGAACACTGAAGCTTTCTTT. It is translated as CASSRGMNTEAFF.

The rearrangement links TRBV5-1 to TRBJ1-2, with TRBD1 identical over 7 bases. From germline, CDR1 is SGHRS and CDR2 YFSETQ. The CDR3 runs 15 residues. The V and J ends lost 0 bases and 0 bases, in that order; junction bases with no gene match: 2. Written as DNA, the CDR3 is TGCGCCAGCAGCTTGGGGGGACAGCCTAACTATGGCTACACCTTC. Its protein product is CASSLGGQPNYGYTF.

The chain joins TRBV2 to TRBJ1-6; 9 bases are a match to TRBD1. The trim removed 6 bases at V and 8 bases at J, leaving 5 bases unmatched. Germline CDR1 SNHLY, CDR2 FYNNEI. The CDR3 is 14 residues long. The DNA of the CDR3 is TGTGCCAGCAGCCCGGGACAGGGCCATTCACCCCTCCACTTT. It is translated as CASSPGQGHSPLHF.

V gene TRBV7-6 combines with J gene TRBJ2-3, with D perhaps TRBD2 (6 bases). The CDR3 is 15 amino acids. V gave up 5 bases and J gave up 1 base, with 13 bases separating them. Germline-derived CDR1 and CDR2 are SGHVS and FNYEAQ. This CDR3 is CASSVRDWRTDTQYF. The CDR3, as DNA: TGTGCCAGCAGCGTAAGGGACTGGCGCACAGATACGCAGTATTTT.

This chain connects TRBV19 to TRBJ2-7; TRBD1 aligns across 11 bases. V lost 1 base and J lost 3; bases outside the gene matches: 8. The CDR3 length is 17 residues. The germline CDR1 and CDR2 sequences are LNHDA and SQIVND (reference sequence). Here the CDR3 reads CASSIGDRGYSNYEQYF. The DNA for the CDR3 is TGTGCCAGTAGTATAGGGGACAGGGGGTATTCCAACTACGAGCAGTACTTC.